This TCR beta chain was recovered during a study of cytomegalovirus exposure and HLA in healthy donors. In its sample, this clone was seen once. PCR used 60 Vbeta primers and 13 Jbeta primers. Sequencing used immunoSEQ multiplex PCR; TCRdb keeps in-frame clones, though not all of them. Here the sample spans more than 150,000 clones, almost 80% being singletons. This CDR3 region has 16 residues. The V gene's germline CDR1 is MNHEY and CDR2 SMNVEV (reference sequence). V was trimmed by 3 bases and J by 1 base, leaving 15 bases between them. Regarding donors, all were healthy bone marrow donors. The chain is built from TRBV27 and TRBJ1-1; no firm D call. The TCR originated in a man aged 45-65 years in good health and CMV-seropositive. The material sequenced was PBMCs. For the CDR3, the DNA is TGTGCCAGCAGTTTCACTGGGCAGGCACCGAACACTGAAGCTTTCTTT. Its protein product is CASSFTGQAPNTEAFF.